These 13 T cell receptor beta chains were sequenced from one sample in a study of persistence of HIV-infected CD4 T cells. Their antigens are not known. The libraries were made with immunoSEQ version 4 in survey mode. TCRdb's copy holds only in-frame clones and misses some; the assay was immunoSEQ multiplex PCR. This sample has roughly 28,000 clones, with over 65% found just once. Lysates of CMV-infected fibroblasts at 9.5 to 10 ug/mL stimulated these cells. Sorted nonresponding memory CD4+ T cells were CD40L-negative, CD69-negative, CD45RO-high. The sequenced sample was CD4+ T cells sorted from PBMCs after 18-hour stimulation, obtained from a patient who received antiretroviral therapy. The receptors were sampled from an adult woman with HIV who was CMV-seropositive.

The chain has TRBV25-1 and TRBJ1-6, with D perhaps TRBD1 (6 bases). V gave up 5 bases and J gave up 6 bases, with 8 bases separating them. The CDR3 length is 13 residues. The germline gives CDR1 MGHDK, CDR2 SYGVNS. The CDR3 sequence: CASSKGVNSPLHF. As DNA, the CDR3 is TGTGCCAGCAGTAAGGGGGTTAATTCACCCCTCCACTTT.

The chain links TRBV6-5 to TRBJ1-1; no definite D call. The CDR3 consists of 11 residues. The germline CDR1 and CDR2 sequences are MNHEY and SVGAGI. V lost 6 bases, J lost 3 bases, and 5 bases lay in between. The CDR3 loop is CASSTHTEAFF. The CDR3 DNA is TGTGCCAGCAGCACGCACACTGAAGCTTTCTTT.

The chain links TRBV30 to TRBJ2-1; 9 bases line up with TRBD2. CDR3 length equals 14 residues. Germline V gene lookup returns CDR1 GTSNPN and CDR2 SVGIG (reference sequence). The V segment lost 6 bases and the J segment 4 bases; nucleotides outside the gene matches: 7. CDR3 protein: CACYSGGPYNEQFF. The CDR3 DNA sequence: TGTGCCTGCTATAGCGGGGGCCCTTACAATGAGCAGTTCTTC.

V is TRBV7-8 and J is TRBJ2-5; tentatively, D is TRBD2 (6 bases). V lost 3 bases and J lost 1, with 9 bases in between. The CDR3 has 14 amino acids. The germline V gene has CDR1 SGHVS and CDR2 FQNEAQ. CDR3: CASSLSGPQETQYF. CDR3 DNA: TGTGCCAGCAGCTTGAGCGGGCCCCAAGAGACCCAGTACTTC.

The chain is built from TRBV2 and TRBJ2-4; D assignment may be TRBD1 or TRBD2 (6 bases each). The CDR3 runs to 16 residues. The germline gives CDR1 SNHLY, CDR2 FYNNEI. Trimming removed 7 bases from V and 0 bases from J, with 16 bases in between. The CDR3, as DNA: TGTGCCAGCATCGGGGGCGAAGCCCTAGCCAAAAACATTCAGTACTTC. This codes for CASIGGEALAKNIQYF.

This clone was picked up a small number of times. The chain combines TRBV19 with TRBJ2-5; 13 nucleotides align to TRBD2. V gave up 6 bases and J gave up 7 bases; unmatched junction bases: 11. The germline CDR1 and CDR2 sequences are LNHDA and SQIVND (reference sequence). This CDR3 has 16 amino acids. The CDR3 region has the DNA TGTGCCAGTAGCTACGGACTAGCGGGGGTGGAGGTGACCCAGTACTTC. It yields the protein CASSYGLAGVEVTQYF.

The gene calls are TRBV5-1 and TRBJ2-2, with D uncertain. Germline values: CDR1 SGHRS, CDR2 YFSETQ. The length of the CDR3 is 13 residues. The V gene lost 0 bases and the J gene lost 6 bases, with 6 bases spanning the gap. CDR3 protein: CASSLDPSGELFF. CDR3 nucleotide sequence: TGCGCCAGCAGCTTGGACCCGTCCGGGGAGCTGTTTTTT.

The chain links TRBV2 to TRBJ2-2, with D possibly TRBD2 on 5 matching bases. The V gene lost 6 bases and the J gene lost 4 bases, with 9 bases spanning the gap. This CDR3 region has 13 residues. The germline CDR1 and CDR2 sequences are SNHLY and FYNNEI. The CDR3: CASRREGTGELFF. In DNA form, the CDR3 reads TGTGCCAGCAGGCGTGAGGGCACCGGGGAGCTGTTTTTT.

The V gene is TRBV6-4, the J gene TRBJ2-7; D is ambiguous. The length of the CDR3 is 17 residues. The V end was cut by 7 bases, the J end by 0 bases, with 22 bases between. Germline CDR1 reads MRHNA; CDR2 reads SNTAGT. As DNA, the CDR3 is TGTGCCAGCATCCCCCAAATTGGTAGCCTCCTCTCCTACGAGCAGTACGTC. The encoded protein is CASIPQIGSLLSYEQYV.

A few counts support this clone. This chain connects TRBV30 to TRBJ1-1; tentatively, D is TRBD1 (5 bases). Germline V gene sequence: CDR1 GTSNPN, CDR2 SVGIG (reference sequence). The CDR3 is 14 amino acids. The CDR3 loop is CVWGNGLPGTEAFF. In nucleotides, the CDR3 is TGTGTATGGGGGAATGGGTTACCGGGGACTGAAGCTTTCTTT.

This clone was recorded a few times. This chain joins TRBV6-6 and TRBJ1-2; D not resolved. There are 14 residues in the CDR3. Germline V CDR1 and CDR2: MNHNY, SVGAGI (reference sequence). V lost 2 bases, J lost 5 bases, and 12 bases lay in between. In nucleotides, the CDR3 is TGTGCCAGCAGTTACGCGGCAGATGCTTATGGCTACACCTTC. Protein: CASSYAADAYGYTF.

The chain recombines TRBV15 with TRBJ1-2, with D unresolved. The germline V gene has CDR1 LNHNV and CDR2 YYDKDF (reference sequence). CDR3 length equals 15 residues. V was cut by 3 bases and J by 4 bases, with 15 bases left in between. The CDR3 DNA sequence: TGTGCCACCAGCAGGGAGAGCAAAGGGATCTATGGCTACACCTTC. Amino acids: CATSRESKGIYGYTF.

The chain employs TRBV15 and TRBJ1-1; D is uncertain. Deletions cut 4 bases from V and 2 bases from J, with 11 bases between. Germline-derived CDR1 and CDR2 are LNHNV and YYDKDF (reference sequence). The CDR3 consists of 14 residues. DNA for the CDR3: TGTGCCACCAGCATGTCCCGGGGAAACACTGAAGCTTTCTTT. This encodes CATSMSRGNTEAFF.